The present TCR beta chain was sequenced within a study of post-analysis software for immune sequencing data. Findings and caveats of the study: In patients, TRBV5-6, TRBV5-1 and TRBV20-1 belonged to 4 or 5 TRBV segments found more frequently than in controls.

TCR beta cDNA libraries had unique molecular identifiers. TCRdb called the PCR reads again in MiXCR, with one record for every CDR3 protein. The repertoire has approximately 630,000 distinct CDR3 sequences, approximately 60% of them found once; the top ten carry about 11%. J gave up 5 bases and V 9 bases, and 3 bases lay outside the gene matches. This CDR3 has 13 amino acids. This clonotype appeared once. Its antigen is not known. This TCR derives from a girl aged 2 to 10 with multiple sclerosis. Input material: blood. The chain links TRBV12-3 or TRBV12-4 to TRBJ2-5; 13 bases line up with TRBD2. CDR3 sequence reads: CASQTSGRETQYF. The DNA for the CDR3 is TGTGCCAGTCAGACTAGCGGGAGGGAGACCCAGTACTTC.